A single sample gave rise to the 3 T cell receptor beta chains below, sequenced in a study of blood T cells in healthy people across ages. It was with a sample-barcoded 5' primer and a J-beta primer mix that a second PCR of roughly 7 to 12 cycles was run. Each CDR3 protein gets one entry after TCRdb re-called the 5' RACE reads with MiXCR. The table records 790,000 or so distinct CDR3 sequences, 56% of them present only once. The sequenced sample consisted of blood. The source of these receptors is a man aged 35 to 55 in good health.

The rearrangement links TRBV27 to TRBJ2-4; 8 bases align to TRBD2. Gene TRBJ2-5 matches the end of the DNA better, so the J call may be wrong. Germline V gene data show CDR1 as MNHEY and CDR2 as SMNVEV (reference sequence). CDR3 length: 14 amino acids. This chain's CDR3 is CASSERGGAETQYF. DNA of the CDR3: TGTGCCAGCAGTGAACGGGGGGGGGCTGAGACCCAGTACTTC.

V usage is TRBV12-3 or TRBV12-4 and J usage is TRBJ1-2, with D uncertain. The CDR3 totals 13 residues. The V gene lost 5 bases and the J gene lost 6 bases, with 13 bases spanning the gap. The CDR3 DNA sequence: TGTGCCAGCAGTCCGGTTGGGGTGCATGGCTACACCTTC. It codes for CASSPVGVHGYTF.

This rearrangement joins TRBV9 to TRBJ2-5; TRBD2 might be the D (5 bases). CDR1 and CDR2 (germline): SGDLS, YYNGEE. The CDR3 consists of 16 residues. Trimming took 0 bases from V and 0 from J, leaving 12 bases between them. CDR3 bases: TGTGCCAGCAGCGTAGGCACGGGGTTCCACCAAGAGACCCAGTACTTC. This sequence encodes CASSVGTGFHQETQYF.